This T cell receptor (beta chain) was profiled in a study of cytomegalovirus exposure and HLA in healthy donors. The PCR contained 60 Vbeta and 13 Jbeta primers. The method was immunoSEQ multiplex PCR; TCRdb's version includes in-frame clones alone and lacks a portion of them. The sample carries more than 100,000 clones, 65% to 80% recorded once. In germline, CDR1 is SGDLS, CDR2 YYNGEE. V was pared by 2 bases and J by 2 bases, with 11 bases between. There are 14 residues in the CDR3. The TCR comes from a woman younger than 30 in good health and CMV-seropositive. The material sequenced was PBMCs. The V call is TRBV9, the J call TRBJ2-7; D possibly corresponds to TRBD1 (6 bases). Here the CDR3 reads CASSVGQTAYEQYF. For the CDR3, the DNA is TGTGCCAGCAGCGTCGGACAGACCGCCTACGAGCAGTACTTC.